These 11 T cell receptor beta chains originate from one sample sequenced in a study of T cell repertoires in cytomegalovirus infection. TCRdb re-analysed the reads in MiXCR, keeping a single row per CDR3 protein. The sample yields 630,000 or so distinct CDR3 sequences, 20% to 25% seen once. The sample was CD8+ T cells from PBMCs. Receptor source: a human donor in good health (CMV status not recorded). Some clones in this sample may be carry-over from other donors' samples.

The chain is built from TRBV5-6 and TRBJ2-7, with a tentative D call TRBD1 (6 bases). Trimming shortened V by 3 bases and J by 0 bases, and 10 bases separated the two germline ends. CDR1 is SGHDT and CDR2 is YYEEEE in the germline V gene. This CDR3 spans 14 amino acids. The CDR3 region has the DNA TGTGCCAGCAGCTCTTGGACAGTCTCCTACGAGCAGTACGTC. It is translated as CASSSWTVSYEQYV.

This sequence joins TRBV19 and TRBJ1-5, with a tentative D call TRBD1 (6 bases). The CDR3 runs to 15 residues. Germline-derived CDR1 and CDR2 are LNHDA and SQIVND (reference sequence). Trimming stripped 6 bases from V and 1 base from J, with 13 bases between. The CDR3 DNA sequence: TGTGCCAGTAGGCTGCAGGGGACGAGCAATCAGCCCCAGCATTTT. Translating gives CASRLQGTSNQPQHF.

The genes are TRBV20-1 and TRBJ2-6; 8 bases are a match to TRBD1. CDR1 and CDR2 from the germline V gene are DFQATT and SNEGSKA (reference sequence). V lost 3 bases to trimming and J lost 0 bases; unmatched junction nucleotides: 4. This CDR3 is built from 16 residues. CDR3 region: CSARGQDFSGANVLTF. The DNA of the CDR3 is TGCAGTGCTAGGGGACAGGACTTCTCTGGGGCCAACGTCCTGACTTTC.

This chain joins TRBV28 and TRBJ1-2; 7 bases match TRBD1. The CDR3 is 15 residues long. Trimming took 5 bases from V and 2 from J; bases not matched to a gene: 8. The V gene's germline CDR1 is MDHEN and CDR2 SYDVKM. CDR3 loop: CASSQPDRSNYGYTF. Written as DNA, the CDR3 is TGTGCCAGCAGTCAACCGGACAGGAGCAACTATGGCTACACCTTC.

The CDR3 DNA reads as TGCAGTGCTCCAGGGAGGGGGATTGAGGGCTACACCTTC. Amino acids: CSAPGRGIEGYTF. The chain carries TRBV20-1 and TRBJ1-2; a possible D gene is TRBD1 (6 bases). V lost 5 bases and J lost 8, with 18 bases in between. Germline-derived CDR1 and CDR2 are DFQATT and SNEGSKA (reference sequence). The CDR3 covers 13 residues.

This sequence joins TRBV7-8 and TRBJ2-4; no clear D gene. The CDR3 loop spans 14 amino acids. Germline CDR1 is SGHVS and CDR2 is FQNEAQ. The DNA for the CDR3 is TGTGCTAGCCGCCCCCAGGAGAATAAAAACATTCAGTACTTC. Protein sequence: CASRPQENKNIQYF. The full variable domain, rest sourced from reference TRBV7-8 and TRBJ2-4, is GAGVSQSPRYKVAKRGQDVALRCDPISGHVSLFWYQQALGQGPEFLTYFQNEAQLDKSGLPSDRFFAERPEGSVSTLKIQRTQQEDSAVYLCASRPQENKNIQYFGAGTRLSVL.

The chain is built from TRBV6-2 or TRBV6-3 and TRBJ2-7; 7 positions agree with TRBD1. Germline V gives CDR1 MNHEY, CDR2 SVGEGT. J lost 1 base, V lost 2 bases, and 2 bases had no gene match. This CDR3 has 14 residues. The CDR3 region has the DNA TGTGCCAGCAGTTACGACAGGGTGTCCTACGAGCAGTACGTC. Its translation is CASSYDRVSYEQYV.

This clonotype was counted only a few times. The rearrangement uses TRBV5-5 and TRBJ2-1; D is undetermined. This CDR3 has 16 amino acids. Germline V gene lookup returns CDR1 SGHKS and CDR2 YYEKEE (reference sequence). V was cut by 4 bases and J by 1 base, with 15 bases left in between. This CDR3 reads CASSDRPNPSYNEQFF. Here the CDR3 DNA reads TGTGCCAGCAGCGACCGTCCAAATCCGTCCTACAATGAGCAGTTCTTC.

V and J are TRBV13 and TRBJ1-1, with 7 bases identical to TRBD1. The germline CDR1 and CDR2 sequences are PRHDT and FYEKMQ (reference sequence). CDR3 length: 14 amino acids. Trimming removed 4 bases from V and 4 bases from J; junction bases left unmatched: 6. In nucleotides, the CDR3 is TGTGCCAGCAGCTCAAACAGGGGCGGCACTGAAGCTTTCTTT. Protein: CASSSNRGGTEAFF.

The sample holds a few counts of this clonotype. This rearrangement joins TRBV2 to TRBJ2-3, with 8 bases that match TRBD1. Looked up from germline, CDR1 is SNHLY and CDR2 is FYNNEI. V shed 5 bases and J 3 bases; nucleotides not matched to a gene: 7. The CDR3 sequence is 15 residues long. CDR3 sequence reads: CASSPGQERTDTQYF. The CDR3 DNA reads TGTGCCAGCAGTCCGGGACAGGAAAGGACAGATACGCAGTATTTT.

V and J are TRBV29-1 and TRBJ1-5; no reliable D call. CDR1 SQVTM and CDR2 ANQGSEA come from the germline V gene. Deletions cut 4 bases from V and 0 bases from J, with 10 bases between. The CDR3 spans 14 residues. The CDR3 DNA sequence: TGCAGCGTTGGGTGGGGAAATAGCAATCAGCCCCAGCATTTT. This gives the protein CSVGWGNSNQPQHF.